Shown below are 6 T cell receptor beta chains from a single sample sequenced in a study of cytomegalovirus exposure and HLA in healthy donors. The PCR was carried out with 60 Vbeta primers and 13 Jbeta primers. Clones were read by immunoSEQ multiplex PCR, and TCRdb kept only the in-frame ones, dropping some. This table has around 150,000 clones, around 83% appearing once. The specimen sequenced was PBMCs. The source of these receptors is a man in his fifties in good health and CMV-seropositive.

The chain uses TRBV29-1 and TRBJ2-6, with a possible D match to TRBD2 (6 bases). Trimming pared 3 bases from V and 2 bases from J, leaving 8 bases between. Germline lookup yields CDR1 SQVTM and CDR2 ANQGSEA. The CDR3 length is 14 residues. The CDR3 DNA follows: TGCAGCGTTGACTCTAGCGCTGGGGCCAACGTCCTGACTTTC. Encoded protein: CSVDSSAGANVLTF.

The rearrangement uses TRBV18 and TRBJ1-2; weak D call: TRBD1 (6 bases). The CDR3 sequence is 14 residues long. V was clipped by 4 bases and J by 2 bases, with 11 bases between them. Germline CDR1 KGHSH, CDR2 LQKENI. Here the CDR3 DNA reads TGTGCCAGCTCACTTCTGGACAGCAACTATGGCTACACCTTC. Residues: CASSLLDSNYGYTF.

The V call is TRBV18, the J call TRBJ2-5; D ambiguous. V dropped 1 base and J dropped 1 base, with 10 bases sitting between them. Germline lookup yields CDR1 KGHSH and CDR2 LQKENI. The CDR3 loop spans 15 amino acids. The CDR3, as DNA: TGTGCCAGCTCACCACTCTTCGCACTCCAAGAGACCCAGTACTTC. The encoded protein is CASSPLFALQETQYF.

The chain uses TRBV30 and TRBJ2-2; TRBD2 matches 10 bases. Germline CDR1 and CDR2: GTSNPN and SVGIG (reference sequence). Losses at the gene ends were 3 bases for V and 5 bases for J; bases not matched to a gene: 9. This CDR3 spans 16 amino acids. CDR3 sequence reads: CAWSRLAGGGTGELFF. The CDR3 nucleotides read TGTGCCTGGAGCCGACTAGCGGGCGGCGGAACCGGGGAGCTGTTTTTT.

Written as DNA, the CDR3 is TGTGCCAGCAGCTTAGCGGCAGGACTAGCGGCGAACACCGGGGAGCTGTTTTTT. Translation: CASSLAAGLAANTGELFF. The rearrangement links TRBV7-2 to TRBJ2-2, with 10 bases matching TRBD2. The CDR3 sequence is 18 residues long. V dropped 0 bases and J dropped 0; count of bases not matched to a gene: 4. The V gene's germline CDR1 is SGHTA and CDR2 FQGNSA.

The chain recombines TRBV2 with TRBJ2-5, with TRBD1 matching 8 bases. V lost 4 bases, J lost 2 bases, and 9 bases stayed unmatched. The CDR3 is 16 residues long. Germline-derived CDR1 and CDR2 are SNHLY and FYNNEI. The CDR3 loop reads CASSGGTGGPQETQYF. The CDR3 nucleotides read TGTGCCAGCAGTGGAGGGACAGGTGGGCCTCAAGAGACCCAGTACTTC. The whole variable domain, filled in from reference TRBV2 and TRBJ2-5, reads EPEVTQTPSHQVTQMGQEVILRCVPISNHLYFYWYRQILGQKVEFLVSFYNNEISEKSEIFDDQFSVERPDGSNFTLKIRSTKLEDSAMYFCASSGGTGGPQETQYFGPGTRLLVL.